These 6 T cell receptor beta chains were sequenced from one sample in a study of identical twins. Via MiXCR, TCRdb re-called the 5' RACE reads, giving one row per CDR3 protein. The repertoire holds about 210,000 distinct CDR3 sequences, with roughly a tenth as singletons. The specimen sequenced was memory (CD45RO+) T cells sorted from blood. The receptors originated from a woman between 18 and 30 years old in good health.

This clonotype was found a few times. The chain couples TRBV2 to TRBJ1-4; D is unresolved. This CDR3 is 13 amino acids long. Per germline, CDR1 SNHLY and CDR2 FYNNEI. The germline V and J ends were trimmed by 7 bases and 8 bases, with 14 bases remaining between them. The CDR3 protein is CASKRHDLEKLFF. CDR3 in DNA: TGTGCCAGCAAGCGACACGATCTAGAAAAACTGTTTTTT.

This chain uses TRBV3-1 with TRBJ1-2; tentatively, D is TRBD1 (5 bases). V shed 1 base and J shed 7 bases, with 7 bases lying between them. Germline V gene lookup returns CDR1 LGHDT and CDR2 YNNKEL (reference sequence). This CDR3 is 12 amino acids long. The DNA of the CDR3 is TGTGCCAGCAGCCAAGCAGGGCTTGGCTACACCTTC. This translates into CASSQAGLGYTF.

This clonotype was seen ten or more times. The V and J genes are TRBV7-9 and TRBJ2-5, with TRBD1 matching over 9 bases. The germline CDR1 and CDR2 sequences are SEHNR and FQNEAQ (reference sequence). This CDR3 comprises 14 residues. V dropped 2 bases and J dropped 4; count of bases not matched to a gene: 2. CDR3: CASSLQQGAETQYF. The CDR3 DNA is TGTGCCAGCAGCTTACAACAGGGGGCAGAGACCCAGTACTTC.

V gene TRBV6-1 combines with J gene TRBJ2-7; possible D gene TRBD1, 6 bases. The V gene's germline CDR1 is MNHNS and CDR2 SASEGT. CDR3 length: 16 amino acids. V lost 4 bases to trimming and J lost 1 base, with 17 bases between them. The CDR3 DNA reads TGTGCCAGCAGTGGACAGGCCCTTCTACTATCCTACGAGCAGTACTTC. Translating gives CASSGQALLLSYEQYF.

This chain joins TRBV9 and TRBJ1-2; 7 nucleotides agree with TRBD1. The germline V gene has CDR1 SGDLS and CDR2 YYNGEE. V gave up 4 bases and J gave up 4 bases; unmatched junction bases: 7. The CDR3 has 14 residues. The CDR3 DNA sequence: TGTGCCAGCAGCCTTTCACAGGGGAGCTATGGCTACACCTTC. Its protein product is CASSLSQGSYGYTF.

This clonotype has at least ten counts. This sequence joins TRBV20-1 and TRBJ1-1; perhaps TRBD1 as D (6 bases). The V and J ends lost 3 bases and 3 bases respectively, with 14 bases between them. This CDR3 contains 14 residues. Germline CDR1 is DFQATT and CDR2 is SNEGSKA (reference sequence). In DNA, the CDR3 is TGCAGTGCTAGGAGGGGGACGGGGGACACTGAAGCTTTCTTT. Translated: CSARRGTGDTEAFF.